These 21 T cell receptor beta chains came from one sample sequenced in a study of T cells in tuberculosis. The sample's time point: new active TB diagnosis, blood taken before or within 7 days of starting treatment. Libraries were prepared by immunoSEQ multiplex PCR; TCRdb keeps only in-frame clonotypes and omits some of them. The table records around 30,000 clones, 90% to 95% of them present only once. This specimen consisted of PBMCs, obtained at tuberculosis diagnosis. These receptors originate from an adult with tuberculosis.

V and J are TRBV27 and TRBJ2-1; 8 nucleotides line up with TRBD2. The CDR3 is made up of 13 amino acids. The ends lost 3 bases at V and 9 bases at J; junction bases unmatched: 4. CDR1 is MNHEY, CDR2 SMNVEV, per germline (reference sequence). This CDR3 reads CASSLASGSEQFF. The CDR3 DNA sequence: TGTGCCAGCAGTTTGGCCAGCGGGAGTGAGCAGTTCTTC.

The V gene is TRBV12-5, the J gene TRBJ2-5; 9 bases line up with TRBD1. The CDR3 covers 16 residues. The germline V gene encodes CDR1 LGHNT and CDR2 FRNRAP. The trim removed 4 bases at V and 0 bases at J, leaving 6 bases unmatched. CDR3 loop: CASGSGTGIDQETQYF. CDR3 in DNA: TGTGCTAGTGGTTCCGGGACAGGGATAGACCAAGAGACCCAGTACTTC.

V gene TRBV28 combines with J gene TRBJ2-7; D may be TRBD1 (6 bases). The germline V gene encodes CDR1 MDHEN and CDR2 SYDVKM. Trimming cost V 2 bases and J 1 base, with 18 bases left between them. This CDR3 has 17 residues. CDR3 region: CASSLPHPDRQSYEQYF. The DNA for the CDR3 is TGTGCCAGCAGTTTACCTCATCCGGACAGACAGTCCTACGAGCAGTACTTC.

About this clone itself: The DNA is left out, because the CDR3 cannot be placed on it with certainty; the CDR3 is given as TCRdb lists it. The genes are TRBV29-1 and TRBJ2-3; TRBD2, the table's D call, lacks a check against the DNA. The length of the CDR3 is 14 amino acids, counting both ends. The germline gives CDR1 SQVTM, CDR2 ANQGSEA. The CDR3 reads CSVAASGAQIRSIF.

This clone occurred a few times. The chain recombines TRBV6-6 with TRBJ2-7, with a weak D call TRBD2 (5 bases). This CDR3 has 12 residues. Germline CDR1 is MNHNY and CDR2 is SVGAGI (reference sequence). Trimming removed 8 bases from V and 3 bases from J, with 11 bases in between. CDR3 in DNA: TGTGCCAGCTCTCCTAGCCTCTACGAGCAGTACTTC. Protein sequence: CASSPSLYEQYF.

The rearrangement uses TRBV5-1 and TRBJ1-1, with D unclear. The CDR3 length is 16 residues. The V gene's germline CDR1 is SGHRS and CDR2 YFSETQ. Trimming pared 0 bases from V and 5 bases from J, leaving 17 bases between. The CDR3 loop is CASSLGIEGSGTEAFF. For the CDR3, the DNA is TGCGCCAGCAGCTTGGGAATTGAAGGCTCGGGGACTGAAGCTTTCTTT.

This chain connects TRBV7-9 to TRBJ2-3; 12 nucleotides match TRBD2. V shed 4 bases and J 6 bases; nucleotides not matched to a gene: 5. This CDR3 spans 15 amino acids. CDR1 SEHNR and CDR2 FQNEAQ come from the germline V gene (reference sequence). The CDR3: CASSSLAGGPDTQYF. In DNA form, the CDR3 reads TGTGCCAGCAGCTCTCTAGCGGGAGGGCCGGATACGCAGTATTTT.

The rearrangement joins TRBV25-1 to TRBJ1-1; possible D gene TRBD1, 5 bases. This CDR3 spans 14 amino acids. Trimming cost V 2 bases and J 1 base, with 8 bases left between them. CDR1 and CDR2 from the germline V gene are MGHDK and SYGVNS. The CDR3 is CASSEPQGNTEAFF. In DNA form, the CDR3 reads TGTGCCAGCAGTGAACCCCAGGGGAACACTGAAGCTTTCTTT.

This chain uses TRBV12-5 with TRBJ2-5; 7 bases align to TRBD1. V lost 1 base to trimming and J lost 5 bases; unmatched junction nucleotides: 10. The germline V gene has CDR1 LGHNT and CDR2 FRNRAP. The CDR3 totals 16 residues. As DNA, the CDR3 is TGTGCTAGTGGTTTGGGATTGACAGGGACGGACGAGACCCAGTACTTC. It encodes CASGLGLTGTDETQYF.

The CDR3 DNA reads TGCGCCAGCAGCTTGTTATCGGGAGTATCAGAGACCCAGTACTTC. Amino acid sequence: CASSLLSGVSETQYF. The chain carries TRBV5-1 and TRBJ2-5, with D maybe TRBD2 (6 bases). Germline assignment: CDR1 SGHRS and CDR2 YFSETQ. The CDR3 has 15 amino acids. The germline V and J ends were trimmed by 1 base and 4 bases, with 14 bases remaining between them. Full variable domain (remainder filled in from reference TRBV5-1 and TRBJ2-5): KAGVTQTPRYLIKTRGQQVTLSCSPISGHRSVSWYQQTPGQGLQFLFEYFSETQRNKGNFPGRFSGRQFSNSRSEMNVSTLELGDSALYLCASSLLSGVSETQYFGPGTRLLVL.

V usage is TRBV2 and J usage is TRBJ2-1; a weak D match, TRBD1 (6 bases). The germline V gene has CDR1 SNHLY and CDR2 FYNNEI. Trimming pared 6 bases from V and 0 bases from J, leaving 6 bases between. The CDR3 runs to 13 residues. CDR3 sequence: CASRDSSYNEQFF. The CDR3 bases are TGTGCCAGCAGGGACAGCTCCTACAATGAGCAGTTCTTC.

The chain uses TRBV10-1 and TRBJ2-3; D remains ambiguous. The CDR3 totals 16 residues. The V gene lost 4 bases and the J gene lost 4 bases, with 18 bases spanning the gap. Germline CDR1 and CDR2: WNHNN and SYGVQD (reference sequence). The CDR3 region is CASSGSRFGSADTQYF. The CDR3 bases are TGCGCCAGCAGTGGATCTAGGTTCGGTTCCGCAGATACGCAGTATTTT.

This chain joins TRBV12-5 and TRBJ2-5, with 7 bases aligning to TRBD2. Trimming cost V 4 bases and J 5 bases; bases outside gene matches: 10. CDR1 and CDR2 from the germline V gene are LGHNT and FRNRAP. The CDR3 consists of 15 residues. This chain's CDR3 is CASGSGLEQWETQYF. CDR3 nucleotides: TGTGCTAGTGGTTCTGGACTAGAACAGTGGGAGACCCAGTACTTC.

The V and J genes are TRBV28 and TRBJ1-1, with a weak D call TRBD1 (6 bases). This CDR3 contains 14 residues. Germline CDR1 MDHEN, CDR2 SYDVKM. V lost 2 bases to trimming and J lost 1 base, with 8 bases between them. CDR3 bases: TGTGCCAGCAGTTTAGCCAGGGGGAACACTGAAGCTTTCTTT. Translation gives CASSLARGNTEAFF. Based on the CDR3 plus reference TRBV28 and TRBJ1-1, the full variable domain is DVKVTQSSRYLVKRTGEKVFLECVQDMDHENMFWYRQDPGLGLRLIYFSYDVKMKEKGDIPEGYSVSREKKERFSLILESASTNQTSMYLCASSLARGNTEAFFGQGTRLTVV.

The chain carries TRBV27 and TRBJ2-3; 7 bases agree with TRBD1. After removal of 3 bases from V and 12 bases from J, the junction contained 9 bases not matched to a gene. Germline assignment: CDR1 MNHEY and CDR2 SMNVEV (reference sequence). This CDR3 has 13 residues. CDR3 protein: CASSLLGTANQYF. The CDR3 bases are TGTGCCAGCAGTTTGTTAGGGACAGCAAATCAGTATTTT.

This sequence joins TRBV7-9 and TRBJ2-7; 8 bases map to TRBD2. Germline V gene sequence: CDR1 SEHNR, CDR2 FQNEAQ (reference sequence). The CDR3 contains 15 residues. Trimming removed 1 base from V and 5 bases from J; junction bases left unmatched: 7. The CDR3 protein is CASSLERGLGDEQYF. The CDR3 DNA reads as TGTGCCAGCAGCTTAGAGCGGGGGCTCGGGGACGAGCAGTACTTC.

The rearrangement joins TRBV30 to TRBJ2-7; the D gene is possibly TRBD1 (6 bases). This CDR3 has 16 residues. Per the germline V gene, CDR1 is GTSNPN and CDR2 is SVGIG (reference sequence). V lost 4 bases, J lost 2 bases, and 21 bases lay in between. The CDR3 DNA sequence: TGTGCCTGGACCCAGTCCTCAGGGGATGCTACCTACGAGCAGTACTTC. Protein product: CAWTQSSGDATYEQYF.

The chain has TRBV4-1 and TRBJ2-7, with D possibly being TRBD2 (5 bases). V gave up 0 bases and J gave up 3 bases, with 15 bases separating them. Germline assignment: CDR1 MGHRA and CDR2 YSYEKL. The CDR3 runs to 16 residues. CDR3 sequence: CASSQEPLAVSYEQYF. The DNA for the CDR3 is TGCGCCAGCAGCCAAGAGCCCCTAGCTGTGAGCTACGAGCAGTACTTC.

This chain links TRBV6-4 with TRBJ1-5; the D gene is possibly TRBD1 (6 bases). Germline V gene sequence: CDR1 MRHNA, CDR2 SNTAGT. The CDR3 length is 19 residues. The V end lost 4 bases, the J end lost 2 bases, and 24 bases lay between the germline ends. The CDR3 region has the DNA TGTGCCAGCAGTGTCCCGGGACACAAGGGTCTTTTCGGCAATCAGCCCCAGCATTTT. Its translation is CASSVPGHKGLFGNQPQHF.

The V call is TRBV27, the J call TRBJ2-1; D perhaps matches TRBD1 (6 bases). The CDR3 totals 16 residues. The ends were cut back, 8 bases at V and 0 bases at J, with 17 bases in the middle. The germline V gene has CDR1 MNHEY and CDR2 SMNVEV (reference sequence). CDR3 sequence reads: CASGQEGGFSYNEQFF. The CDR3 bases are TGTGCCAGCGGCCAGGAAGGGGGTTTCTCCTACAATGAGCAGTTCTTC.

The chain joins TRBV19 to TRBJ1-1, with 7 bases fitting TRBD1. From germline, CDR1 is LNHDA and CDR2 SQIVND (reference sequence). The trim removed 6 bases at V and 3 bases at J, leaving 7 bases unmatched. The CDR3 is 14 residues long. The CDR3 DNA reads TGTGCCAGTAGAGCCACAGGGGAATACACTGAAGCTTTCTTT. Protein: CASRATGEYTEAFF.